Sequencing of this T cell receptor (beta chain) was carried out in a study of blood T cells in healthy people across ages. V lost 3 bases to trimming and J lost 5 bases; unmatched junction nucleotides: 5. The CDR3 is made up of 13 amino acids. CDR1 is SQVTM and CDR2 is ANQGSEA in the germline V gene. Primers used in a second PCR of roughly 6 to 12 cycles were a sample-barcoded 5' primer and a J-beta primer mix. TCRdb redid the calling of the 5' RACE reads with MiXCR, one entry per CDR3 protein. The sample carries some 370,000 distinct CDR3 sequences, about 55% recorded once. Material for sequencing was blood. This clonotype was sampled from a man in his 60s in good health. This rearrangement joins TRBV29-1 to TRBJ2-3; 7 nucleotides match TRBD2. The CDR3 sequence: CSVDIWGGDTQYF. CDR3 nucleotides: TGCAGCGTTGACATATGGGGGGGAGATACGCAGTATTTT.